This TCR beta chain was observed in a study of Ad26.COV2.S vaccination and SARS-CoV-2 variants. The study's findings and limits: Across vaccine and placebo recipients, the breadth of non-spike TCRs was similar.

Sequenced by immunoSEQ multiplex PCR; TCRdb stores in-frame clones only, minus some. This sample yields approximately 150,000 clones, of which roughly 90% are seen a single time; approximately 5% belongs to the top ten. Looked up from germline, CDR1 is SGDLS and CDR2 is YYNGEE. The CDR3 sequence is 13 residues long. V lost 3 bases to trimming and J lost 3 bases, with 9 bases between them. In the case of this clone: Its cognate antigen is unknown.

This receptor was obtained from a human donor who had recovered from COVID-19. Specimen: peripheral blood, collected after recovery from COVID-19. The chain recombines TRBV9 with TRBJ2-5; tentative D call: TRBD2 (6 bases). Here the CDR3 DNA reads TGTGCCAGCAGCGGCGGGAATGAAGAGACCCAGTACTTC. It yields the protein CASSGGNEETQYF.